This is a list of T cell receptor beta chains from one sample in a study of beta chain features in type 1 diabetes. The table came from immunoSEQ multiplex PCR; TCRdb's copy has only in-frame clones and leaves some out. The repertoire includes hundreds of thousands of clones, under 70% of them detected once, and approximately 0.05% sits in the top ten. Material for sequencing was naive CD4+ T cells from blood. The receptors originated from a young man in good health. The CDR3 runs from the conserved cysteine through the conserved F or W. Each record gives: V gene, CDR3 length, D gene, J gene, clone size, CDR3 DNA, CDR3 protein. A D gene is named only where the DNA matches it firmly. Some rows mark clone size as missing; the rest say once, few, many or name a class of expanded clone.

TRBV7-9	13	-	TRBJ2-1	-	TGTGCCAGCAGCTCAAGCGGAGGCAATGAGCAGTTCTTC	CASSSSGGNEQFF
TRBV5-1	15	-	TRBJ2-1	-	TGCGCCAGCAGCTTGTACGGGACCACCAACAATGAGCAGTTCTTC	CASSLYGTTNNEQFF
TRBV10-3	13	-	TRBJ2-7	-	TGTGCCATCAGTGAGCGGGGTTCCTACGAGCAGTACTTC	CAISERGSYEQYF
TRBV29-1	13	-	TRBJ2-2	-	TGCAGCGTTGATCAGGGGAACACCGGGGAGCTGTTTTTT	CSVDQGNTGELFF
TRBV6-1	13	-	TRBJ2-3	-	TGTGCTGCAGAGGCTTCTAGCACAGATACGCAGTATTTT	CAAEASSTDTQYF
TRBV7-9	11	-	TRBJ1-1	few	TGTGCCAGCAGCCGTTCCACTGAAGCTTTCTTT	CASSRSTEAFF
TRBV6-1	14	-	TRBJ1-4	-	TGTGCCAGCAGGGAGACAGCCGCTAGGGAAAAACTGTTTTTT	CASRETAAREKLFF
TRBV30	15	TRBD2	TRBJ2-5	once	TGTGCCTGGGCTACTAGCGGGGGGGCTATAAAGACCCAGTACTTC	CAWATSGGAIKTQYF
TRBV30	14	TRBD1	TRBJ1-2	few	TGTGCCTGGAGAGGGGACAGCTTTAACTATGGCTACACCTTC	CAWRGDSFNYGYTF
TRBV7-2	13	-	TRBJ1-1	-	TGTGCCAGCAGCCGAGCATTGAACACTGAAGCTTTCTTT	CASSRALNTEAFF
TRBV2	14	-	TRBJ2-5	-	TGTGCCAGCAGGCTAATGGACCTTAAAGAGACCCAGTACTTC	CASRLMDLKETQYF
TRBV29-1	15	-	TRBJ2-3	-	TGCAGCGTTGAAGACGGGACCTACAAGGCAGATACGCAGTATTTT	CSVEDGTYKADTQYF
TRBV5-1	13	TRBD1	TRBJ2-7	-	TGCGCCAGCAGCTGGACAGGTGATTACGAGCAGTACTTC	CASSWTGDYEQYF
TRBV30	15	TRBD1	TRBJ1-4	few	TGTGCCTGGATACGACAGGGTGCAACTAATGAAAAACTGTTTTTT	CAWIRQGATNEKLFF
TRBV5-4	14	-	TRBJ2-3	-	TGTGCCAGCAGCGGCCTGGTGGAAAAAGATACGCAGTATTTT	CASSGLVEKDTQYF
TRBV15	17	TRBD1	TRBJ2-4	few	TGTGCCACCAGCAGACCATACAGGGGGCAGACCAAAAACATTCAGTACTTC	CATSRPYRGQTKNIQYF
TRBV30	13	-	TRBJ2-1	few	TGTGCCTGGAGTGTAATATCGGAGGTAGAGCAGTTCTTC	CAWSVISEVEQFF
TRBV14	15	TRBD1	TRBJ1-2	-	TGTGCCAGCAGCCAAGTGGCGACAGGGGGCTATGGCTACACCTTC	CASSQVATGGYGYTF
TRBV9	15	-	TRBJ2-5	-	TGTGCCAGCAGCGTAGGGGGGCAGGACCAAGAGACCCAGTACTTC	CASSVGGQDQETQYF
TRBV6-5	16	-	TRBJ2-2	few	TGTGCCAGCAGTTACTCGCTCAGGGGAAACACCGGGGAGCTGTTTTTT	CASSYSLRGNTGELFF
TRBV5-4	15	TRBD1	TRBJ2-5	-	TGTGCCAGCAGCACTGGGGACAGCAGACAAGAGACCCAGTACTTC	CASSTGDSRQETQYF
TRBV5-4	16	TRBD2	TRBJ2-1	-	TGTGCCAGCAGCTTGGCGCCAGGGAGGGCCTACAATGAGCAGTTCTTC	CASSLAPGRAYNEQFF
TRBV5-4	16	-	TRBJ2-3	-	TGTGCCAGCAGCTTAAATTCAGTCGTTAGCACAGATACGCAGTATTTT	CASSLNSVVSTDTQYF
TRBV9	15	-	TRBJ2-1	-	TGTGCCAGCAGCGCCACCGGGACTGTAAACAATGAGCAGTTCTTC	CASSATGTVNNEQFF
TRBV2	16	-	TRBJ2-3	-	TGTGCCAGCAGTGAAGTTGGCCTAGAGAGCACAGATACGCAGTATTTT	CASSEVGLESTDTQYF
TRBV5-1	14	-	TRBJ2-3	few	TGCGCCAGCAGCTTTGGGACTAGCACAGATACGCAGTATTTT	CASSFGTSTDTQYF
TRBV7-8	16	-	TRBJ2-3	-	TGTGCCAGCAGCTTAGGGGGTAGCCCTAAGGCAGATACGCAGTATTTT	CASSLGGSPKADTQYF
TRBV29-1	14	-	TRBJ2-1	-	TGCAGCGTTGAAGTACTGGAAATCTACAATGAGCAGTTCTTC	CSVEVLEIYNEQFF
TRBV30	11	-	TRBJ1-1	-	TGTGCCTGGAGCCAGGACAGCGAAGCTTTCTTT	CAWSQDSEAFF
TRBV6-6	15	TRBD1	TRBJ1-2	-	TGTGCCAGCAGTCCCGGGACAGGGTTGCGCTATGGCTACACCTTC	CASSPGTGLRYGYTF
TRBV30	14	TRBD2	TRBJ2-1	-	TGTGCCTGGAGGGGACTAGCGAGCAACAATGAGCAGTTCTTC	CAWRGLASNNEQFF
TRBV19	13	-	TRBJ1-5	-	TGTGCCAGTAGTATCGCAGGGGCCCAGCCCCAGCATTTT	CASSIAGAQPQHF
TRBV30	13	-	TRBJ1-3	-	TGTGCCTGGATAGCGAGGATTGGAAACACCATATATTTT	CAWIARIGNTIYF
TRBV30	12	-	TRBJ1-1	-	TGTGCCTGGAGTGTACAAGGGCTCGGGGCTTTCTTT	CAWSVQGLGAFF
TRBV2	15	TRBD2	TRBJ2-2	-	TGTGCCAGCACCGGACTAGCGGGAGCGATCGGGGAGCTGTTTTTT	CASTGLAGAIGELFF
TRBV29-1	15	-	TRBJ2-3	-	TGCAGCGTTAGCTGGCGGTGGGCCAAAAAAGATACGCAGTATTTT	CSVSWRWAKKDTQYF
TRBV15	15	-	TRBJ2-1	-	TGTGCCACCAGCAGGGGCCGGGGGACCTACAATGAGCAGTTCTTC	CATSRGRGTYNEQFF
TRBV29-1	13	TRBD2	TRBJ2-7	few	TGCAGCGCCGAAGCGGGGTCTAACTACGAGCAGTACTTC	CSAEAGSNYEQYF
TRBV29-1	13	-	TRBJ2-5	-	TGCAGCGTTTCCGGGAGATTGGAAGAGACCCAGTACTTC	CSVSGRLEETQYF
TRBV5-1	18	-	TRBJ2-6	once	TGCGCCAGCAGCTTGGAGTTTCAGGGGATTTCTGGGGCCAACGTCCTGACTTTC	CASSLEFQGISGANVLTF
TRBV19	14	-	TRBJ2-3	-	TGTGCCAGTAGTATTCCCGGGGGCACAGATACGCAGTATTTT	CASSIPGGTDTQYF
TRBV30	16	-	TRBJ2-1	-	TGTGCCTGGAGGGGACGAAGCGGACCTCCCTACAATGAGCAGTTCTTC	CAWRGRSGPPYNEQFF
TRBV7-2	13	-	TRBJ2-3	-	TGTGCCAGCAGAGGGCTTCTCACAGATACGCAGTATTTT	CASRGLLTDTQYF
TRBV15	12	-	TRBJ2-5	-	TGTGCCACCAGCAGGGATGGAGAGACCCAGTACTTC	CATSRDGETQYF
TRBV6-5	13	TRBD2	TRBJ2-1	-	TGTGCCAGCCGACTAGCGGGAGCTAATGAGCAGTTCTTC	CASRLAGANEQFF
TRBV25-1	11	-	TRBJ2-5	-	TGTGCCAGCAGACAGCAAGAGACCCAGTACTTC	CASRQQETQYF
TRBV21-1	17	-	TRBJ2-7	-	TGTGCCAGCAGGCCCGAGGTACGACAGGGAGTTTGGTCCGAGCAGTACTTC	CASRPEVRQGVWSEQYF
TRBV7-2	15	-	TRBJ2-3	-	TGTGCCAGCAGCTTAGTGGGACCGAGCACAGATACGCAGTATTTT	CASSLVGPSTDTQYF
TRBV30	13	-	TRBJ1-1	-	TGTGCCTGGAGTGTACAGTTGAACACTGAAGCTTTCTTT	CAWSVQLNTEAFF
TRBV29-1	12	-	TRBJ2-5	few	TGCAGCGTTGGGGCTAGAGGAGAGACCCAGTACTTC	CSVGARGETQYF
TRBV30	16	-	TRBJ2-1	-	TGTGCCTGGAGTGTACTCCGACCGAGATCCTACAATGAGCAGTTCTTC	CAWSVLRPRSYNEQFF
TRBV5-6	13	-	TRBJ2-5	-	TGTGCCAGCAGCTACACAATTGGGGAGACCCAGTACTTC	CASSYTIGETQYF
TRBV30	15	-	TRBJ1-1	-	TGTGCCTGGAGTCTACCACGGGGGGCAGGGACTGAAGCTTTCTTT	CAWSLPRGAGTEAFF
TRBV7-9	16	-	TRBJ2-7	-	TGTGCCAGCAGCCATATGATCGTGGGGAGCTCCTACGAGCAGTACTTC	CASSHMIVGSSYEQYF
TRBV30	13	-	TRBJ1-1	few	TGTGCCTGGAGTTCAGTCATGAACACTGAAGCTTTCTTT	CAWSSVMNTEAFF
TRBV29-1	13	TRBD1	TRBJ1-1	-	TGCAGCGTGACAGGGGGCGCGAGCACTGAAGCTTTCTTT	CSVTGGASTEAFF
TRBV16	10	-	TRBJ1-5	-	TGTGCCAGCAGCCTTCAGCCCCAGCATTTT	CASSLQPQHF
TRBV29-1	13	-	TRBJ1-5	-	TGCAGCGTTGCGGGACACTACAATCAGCCCCAGCATTTT	CSVAGHYNQPQHF
TRBV7-2	16	TRBD2	TRBJ2-1	-	TGTGCCAGCAGCGAAGAATTCGCGGGGGGATACAATGAGCAGTTCTTC	CASSEEFAGGYNEQFF